The 16 T cell receptor beta chains given below trace back to one sample, sequenced in a study of blood T cell repertoires in COVID-19. The protocol was immunoSEQ multiplex PCR, while the TCRdb copy is restricted to in-frame clones and leaves out a portion. This table has under 250,000 clones, around 90% appearing once. Material for sequencing was peripheral blood. Every receptor here comes from a woman in her 70s with active or convalescent COVID-19.

This clone occurred once. CDR3 region: CATSDPSGARTGELFF. The CDR3 region has the DNA TGTGCCACCAGTGATCCATCAGGGGCGAGGACCGGGGAGCTGTTTTTT. This rearrangement joins TRBV24-1 to TRBJ2-2, with a possible D match to TRBD1 (6 bases). Trimming left V 3 bases short and J 5 bases short, with 15 bases between. The CDR3 length is 16 residues. Per germline, CDR1 KGHDR and CDR2 SFDVKD.

This clone was observed once. V gene TRBV18 combines with J gene TRBJ1-6; 7 bases align to TRBD1. Losses at the gene ends were 3 bases for V and 1 base for J; bases not matched to a gene: 3. Germline loops: CDR1 KGHSH, CDR2 LQKENI. This CDR3 is built from 16 residues. The CDR3 bases are TGTGCCAGCTCACCGAGGGGGCAATCCTATAATTCACCCCTCCACTTT. Its translation is CASSPRGQSYNSPLHF.

The CDR3 DNA reads TGTGCCAGCAGCTTACTAGCGGGGGACACCGGGGAGCTGTTTTTT. This encodes CASSLLAGDTGELFF. This chain links TRBV7-2 with TRBJ2-2, with 10 bases that match TRBD2. The CDR3 runs to 15 residues. Germline CDR1 SGHTA, CDR2 FQGNSA. With 2 bases clipped from V and 3 bases from J, the junction kept 0 bases outside the gene matches.

The chain uses TRBV2 and TRBJ2-3; unclear D gene. Germline CDR1 reads SNHLY; CDR2 reads FYNNEI. V shed 2 bases and J shed 5 bases, with 5 bases lying between them. This CDR3 is built from 12 residues. CDR3 nucleotide sequence: TGTGCCAGCAGTGAATCTCTAGATACGCAGTATTTT. Residues: CASSESLDTQYF.

The genes are TRBV19 and TRBJ2-3; the D is unclear. V was shortened by 6 bases and J by 3 bases, with 7 bases between the two germline ends. Germline values: CDR1 LNHDA, CDR2 SQIVND (reference sequence). CDR3 size: 12 residues. The CDR3 reads CASSVKTDTQYF. DNA for the CDR3: TGTGCCAGTAGCGTTAAAACAGATACGCAGTATTTT.

This clone has just a few counts. The genes are TRBV7-2 and TRBJ1-2, with D possibly being TRBD1 (5 bases). The CDR3 spans 15 residues. CDR1 and CDR2 (germline): SGHTA, FQGNSA. Trimming shortened V by 3 bases and J by 6 bases, and 17 bases separated the two germline ends. CDR3 coding DNA: TGTGCCAGCAGCTTGGGGGGAGGCCCTAAGGATGGCTACACCTTC. As protein: CASSLGGGPKDGYTF.

The chain couples TRBV6-6 to TRBJ1-3, with a tentative D call TRBD1 (5 bases). Trimming shortened V by 8 bases and J by 4 bases, and 9 bases separated the two germline ends. In germline, CDR1 is MNHNY, CDR2 SVGAGI (reference sequence). The CDR3 covers 12 residues. This chain's CDR3 is CASLTGGNTIYF. In DNA form, the CDR3 reads TGTGCCAGCCTAACAGGAGGAAACACCATATATTTT.

The chain combines TRBV18 with TRBJ2-5; possible D gene TRBD2, 5 bases. Deletions cut 4 bases from V and 6 bases from J, with 9 bases between. Germline CDR1 reads KGHSH; CDR2 reads LQKENI. CDR3 size: 12 residues. The DNA of the CDR3 is TGTGCCAGCTCACGTGGGAGACAGACCCAGTACTTC. Translated: CASSRGRQTQYF.

The chain recombines TRBV28 with TRBJ1-3; D is unresolved. Germline V lookup: CDR1 MDHEN, CDR2 SYDVKM. The CDR3 is 15 amino acids. Trimming took off 6 bases at V and 8 bases at J, with 20 bases between the two ends. The CDR3 DNA reads as TGTGCCAGCAGCCAGACCGTCATGGTGGGAGACACCATATATTTT. Amino acids: CASSQTVMVGDTIYF.

The V gene is TRBV6-6, the J gene TRBJ1-1, with D possibly being TRBD1 (6 bases). The CDR3 runs 13 residues. Germline CDR1 MNHNY, CDR2 SVGAGI (reference sequence). Deletions cut 4 bases from V and 8 bases from J, with 14 bases between. Here the CDR3 DNA reads TGTGCCAGCAGTTCCCTCCCGGGACACGAAGCTTTCTTT. This gives the protein CASSSLPGHEAFF.

The J gene is TRBJ1-1, the V gene TRBV11-2; D possibly corresponds to TRBD1 (5 bases). This CDR3 has 16 residues. V was pared by 1 base and J by 0 bases, with 12 bases between. Germline assignment: CDR1 SGHAT and CDR2 FQNNGV. The CDR3 region has the DNA TGTGCCAGCAGCTTAGGAACGGGGGTGCTGAACACTGAAGCTTTCTTT. Translating it yields CASSLGTGVLNTEAFF.

The chain carries TRBV6-6 and TRBJ2-1, with 7 positions matching TRBD1. CDR3 size: 14 residues. Germline V gene lookup returns CDR1 MNHNY and CDR2 SVGAGI (reference sequence). V dropped 4 bases and J dropped 3; count of bases not matched to a gene: 3. CDR3 sequence: CASSSGQHYNEQFF. For the CDR3, the DNA is TGTGCCAGCAGTTCGGGACAGCACTACAATGAGCAGTTCTTC.

J is TRBJ2-2 and V is TRBV5-6; 8 nucleotides align to TRBD2. CDR3 length equals 17 residues. Germline loops: CDR1 SGHDT, CDR2 YYEEEE. Germline trimming cut 4 bases from V and 4 bases from J; bases unmatched to any gene: 12. The CDR3 is CASSLLWLAGSTGELFF. The CDR3 nucleotides read TGTGCCAGCAGCCTACTGTGGCTAGCGGGTTCCACCGGGGAGCTGTTTTTT.

Here the CDR3 reads CASSLRQFSNQPQHF. CDR3 nucleotide sequence: TGTGCCAGCAGTCTCAGACAATTTAGCAATCAGCCCCAGCATTTT. The chain joins TRBV6-2 or TRBV6-3 to TRBJ1-5; no definite D call. The germline gives CDR1 MNHEY, CDR2 SVGEGT. This CDR3 region has 15 residues. V was cut by 5 bases and J by 0 bases, with 11 bases left in between.

J is TRBJ1-1 and V is TRBV10-2, with 8 bases matching TRBD1. CDR3 length: 15 amino acids. Germline lookup yields CDR1 WSHSY and CDR2 SAAADI. With 6 bases clipped from V and 1 base from J, the junction kept 7 bases outside the gene matches. CDR3 amino acids: CASRPPGQGNTEAFF. The CDR3, as DNA: TGCGCCAGCAGACCCCCCGGACAGGGGAACACTGAAGCTTTCTTT.

The chain links TRBV25-1 to TRBJ1-5; perhaps TRBD1 as D (5 bases). With 3 bases removed from V and 0 bases from J, the gap between germline ends came to 12 bases. The CDR3 consists of 16 residues. CDR1 and CDR2 from the germline V gene are MGHDK and SYGVNS. The CDR3 is CASSETGVYSNQPQHF. The CDR3 region has the DNA TGTGCCAGCAGTGAGACGGGGGTGTATAGCAATCAGCCCCAGCATTTT.